These 14 T cell receptor beta chains came from one sample sequenced in a study of T cell clonotyping in hematopoietic cell transplantation. Assay: immunoSEQ multiplex PCR; the TCRdb copy retains only in-frame clones and omits some. This table has more than 40,000 clones, 95% appearing once. The sample was peripheral blood mononuclear cells. All receptors come from a man aged 25 to 40 in good health. Some clones in this sample may be carry-over from other donors' samples.

This chain joins TRBV29-1 and TRBJ2-7, with D unresolved. Germline V gene lookup returns CDR1 SQVTM and CDR2 ANQGSEA. Trimming cost V 3 bases and J 0 bases, with 9 bases left between them. The CDR3 runs to 13 residues. The CDR3 bases are TGCAGCGTTGATGGGCCGAGCTCCTACGAGCAGTACTTC. Translating gives CSVDGPSSYEQYF.

The CDR3 DNA follows: TGTGCCAGTAGTACCTCCAGACGGGGGGGGCAAGAGACCCAGTACTTC. It is translated as CASSTSRRGGQETQYF. The V and J genes are TRBV19 and TRBJ2-5; 8 bases align to TRBD2. The CDR3 sequence is 16 residues long. Germline values: CDR1 LNHDA, CDR2 SQIVND (reference sequence). The ends lost 4 bases at V and 2 bases at J; junction bases unmatched: 9.

This sequence joins TRBV11-2 and TRBJ2-3; D remains ambiguous. V dropped 1 base and J dropped 1 base, with 12 bases sitting between them. CDR3 size: 16 residues. Germline V gives CDR1 SGHAT, CDR2 FQNNGV. The CDR3 bases are TGTGCCAGCAGCTTAGTTCTACCTTTGGGCACAGATACGCAGTATTTT. Its translation is CASSLVLPLGTDTQYF.

V usage is TRBV9 and J usage is TRBJ2-2, with D maybe TRBD1 (6 bases). Germline CDR1 SGDLS, CDR2 YYNGEE. The CDR3 extends over 15 amino acids. The V gene lost 2 bases and the J gene lost 0 bases, with 8 bases spanning the gap. The CDR3 region has the DNA TGTGCCAGCAGCGTGGGACACGCGAACACCGGGGAGCTGTTTTTT. Its translation is CASSVGHANTGELFF.

The chain links TRBV11-3 to TRBJ2-3; D is possibly TRBD2 (5 bases). V gave up 0 bases and J gave up 5 bases, with 15 bases separating them. CDR3 length: 16 residues. Germline CDR1 SGHNT, CDR2 YENEEA. This CDR3 reads CASSLDARFSEDTQYF. CDR3 nucleotides: TGTGCCAGCAGCTTAGATGCCCGGTTTAGCGAAGATACGCAGTATTTT.

By sample share, this clone is medium-sized. The V gene is TRBV5-1, the J gene TRBJ1-2; TRBD1 might be the D (5 bases). V lost 2 bases and J lost 5, with 10 bases in between. CDR1 is SGHRS and CDR2 is YFSETQ in the germline V gene. The CDR3 runs 13 residues. CDR3: CASSFQGTYGYTF. The DNA of the CDR3 is TGCGCCAGCAGCTTCCAAGGGACTTATGGCTACACCTTC.

The CDR3 sequence is CASSTWTGSTDTQYF. The DNA for the CDR3 is TGTGCCAGCAGCACATGGACAGGGAGCACAGATACGCAGTATTTT. V is TRBV5-6 and J is TRBJ2-3; 8 bases agree with TRBD1. The CDR3 contains 15 residues. With 4 bases clipped from V and 0 bases from J, the junction kept 4 bases outside the gene matches. CDR1 is SGHDT, CDR2 YYEEEE, per germline.

The chain carries TRBV4-2 and TRBJ1-3; D not resolved. V was cut by 0 bases and J by 1 base, with 10 bases left in between. Germline assignment: CDR1 LGHNA and CDR2 YNFKEQ. This CDR3 has 16 amino acids. In nucleotides, the CDR3 is TGTGCCAGCAGCCAAGATTGGTGGGTGTCTGGAAACACCATATATTTT. As protein: CASSQDWWVSGNTIYF.

V and J are TRBV25-1 and TRBJ2-1; either TRBD1 or TRBD2 may supply D (5 bases each). Looked up from germline, CDR1 is MGHDK and CDR2 is SYGVNS. Trimming cost V 8 bases and J 0 bases, with 23 bases left between them. CDR3 length equals 18 residues. CDR3 residues: CASGGFPGPKNSYNEQFF. In DNA, the CDR3 is TGTGCCAGCGGAGGCTTCCCGGGGCCTAAAAACTCCTACAATGAGCAGTTCTTC.

The rearrangement links TRBV5-3 to TRBJ1-5, with D unresolved. TRBV5-3 is reported as an ORF; its role is uncertain. There are 13 residues in the CDR3. Trimming pared 2 bases from V and 4 bases from J, leaving 7 bases between. The CDR3 protein is CARSFGGNQPQHF. The CDR3 DNA sequence: TGTGCCAGAAGCTTTGGCGGTAATCAGCCCCAGCATTTT.

This chain uses TRBV19 with TRBJ2-2; 9 bases fit TRBD2. Unmatched junction bases numbered 9, after V lost 7 bases and J lost 6 bases. In germline, CDR1 is LNHDA, CDR2 SQIVND (reference sequence). CDR3 length: 15 amino acids. The CDR3 reads CASTAIAGVAGELFF. Written as DNA, the CDR3 is TGTGCCAGTACCGCGATAGCGGGAGTAGCCGGGGAGCTGTTTTTT.

J is TRBJ1-1 and V is TRBV4-3; 8 bases match TRBD1. Looked up from germline, CDR1 is LGHNA and CDR2 is YSLEER. Trimming cost V 1 base and J 1 base; bases outside gene matches: 11. The CDR3 sequence is 18 residues long. The CDR3 region is CASSQVGPRGPTNTEAFF. CDR3 bases: TGCGCCAGCAGCCAAGTGGGGCCCAGGGGGCCGACGAACACTGAAGCTTTCTTT.

The rearrangement joins TRBV7-4 to TRBJ2-1; TRBD1 matches 7 bases. This CDR3 has 13 residues. Germline V CDR1 and CDR2: SGHVT, SQSDAQ. Trimming removed 5 bases from V and 7 bases from J; junction bases left unmatched: 5. The CDR3 loop reads CASSGGQFNEQFF. The DNA for the CDR3 is TGTGCCAGCAGCGGGGGACAGTTTAATGAGCAGTTCTTC.

V gene TRBV19 combines with J gene TRBJ2-3, with D possibly matching TRBD1 (5 bases). Trimming removed 5 bases at V and 6 bases at J, with 18 bases between. The CDR3 loop spans 15 amino acids. Germline V gives CDR1 LNHDA, CDR2 SQIVND (reference sequence). CDR3 in DNA: TGTGCCAGTAGTTTAAATCTGGGGCCGGCGGATACGCAGTATTTT. It translates to CASSLNLGPADTQYF.